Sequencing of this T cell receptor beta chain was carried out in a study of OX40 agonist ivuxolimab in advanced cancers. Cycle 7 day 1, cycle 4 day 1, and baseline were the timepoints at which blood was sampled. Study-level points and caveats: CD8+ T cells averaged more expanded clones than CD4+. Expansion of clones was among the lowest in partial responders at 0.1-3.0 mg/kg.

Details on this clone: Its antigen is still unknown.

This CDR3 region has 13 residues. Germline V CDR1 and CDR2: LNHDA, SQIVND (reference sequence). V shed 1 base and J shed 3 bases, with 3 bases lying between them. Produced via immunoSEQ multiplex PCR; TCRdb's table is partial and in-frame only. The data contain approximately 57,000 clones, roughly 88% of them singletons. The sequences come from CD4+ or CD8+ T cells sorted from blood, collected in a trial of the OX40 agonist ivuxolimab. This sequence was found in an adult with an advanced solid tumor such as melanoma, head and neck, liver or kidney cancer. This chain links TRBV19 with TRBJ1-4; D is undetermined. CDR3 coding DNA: TGTGCCAGTAGTATAGGGGCTAATGAAAAACTGTTTTTT. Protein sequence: CASSIGANEKLFF.